The sequence of this T cell receptor beta chain was determined in a study of CD8 T cells in Susac syndrome. Sequencing of TCR beta was carried out in blood CD8+ and CD4+ T cells. Negative isolation was applied to CD8+ and CD4+ T cells, and FACS enrichment was applied to TEMRA cells. This CDR3 spans 12 amino acids. With 1 base removed from V and 11 bases from J, the gap between germline ends came to 11 bases. Germline CDR1 is LGHDT and CDR2 is YNNKEL (reference sequence). Random hexamers were used to reverse transcribe about 0.5 to 1 ug of RNA. An immunoSEQ multiplex PCR amplified TCR beta CDR3 over 54 Vbeta and 13 Jbeta. MiXCR was run by TCRdb on the immunoSEQ multiplex PCR reads, yielding one entry per CDR3 protein. The table includes a few hundred thousand distinct CDR3 sequences, 92% detected once.

The V and J genes are TRBV3-1 and TRBJ1-2, with no clear D. The sample was CD8+ T cells from PBMCs. This TCR was sampled from a human donor with multiple sclerosis. The CDR3: CASSQGGSRYTF. The CDR3 bases are TGTGCCAGCAGCCAAGGAGGGTCCCGATACACCTTC. The whole variable domain, filled in from reference TRBV3-1 and TRBJ1-2, reads DTAVSQTPKYLVTQMGNDKSIKCEQNLGHDTMYWYKQDSKKFLKIMFSYNNKELIINETVPNRFSPKSPDKAHLNLHINSLELGDSAVYFCASSQGGSRYTFGSGTRLTVV.